A selection of T cell receptor beta chains follows, all from one sample in a study of technical replicates of blood from a handful of donors. Assay: immunoSEQ multiplex PCR; the TCRdb copy retains only in-frame clones and omits some. The repertoire consists of 55,000 to 75,000 clones, with roughly nine tenths occurring once and the leading ten covering 3% to 4%. The sequenced sample consisted of PBMCs. The receptor source for this set is a human donor in good health. Some clones in this sample may be carry-over from other donors' samples. CDR3s include the opening cysteine and the closing phenylalanine or tryptophan. D genes are given only for firm matches. Not all rows give a size; the values are once, few, many and, for expanded clones, a class.

clone_size j_call v_call d_call cdr3_nt cdr3_aa
- TRBJ1-2 TRBV7-2 - TGTGCCAGCAGCTTACAACAGTATGGCTACACCTTC CASSLQQYGYTF
- TRBJ2-5 TRBV6-5 - TGTGCCAGCAGACGGGGACTCTACCAAGAGACCCAGTACTTC CASRRGLYQETQYF
- TRBJ1-4 TRBV10-1 - TGCGCCAGCAGTGAGCGCGGGGCCGGAGGTGAAAAACTGTTTTTT CASSERGAGGEKLFF
- TRBJ2-7 TRBV30 TRBD2 TGTGCCTGGGGAGGGTTGGGGGGGAGCGAGCAGTACTTC CAWGGLGGSEQYF
- TRBJ2-5 TRBV4-2 TRBD2 TGTGCCAGCAGCCAACGGCGGGAGGGCCTTTGGGAGACCCAGTACTTC CASSQRREGLWETQYF
once TRBJ1-6 TRBV2 - TGTGCCAGCGTTGGCAGGGTCAATTCACCCCTCCACTTT CASVGRVNSPLHF
few TRBJ2-1 TRBV7-9 TRBD1 TGTGCCAGCAGCCCTCGGGACAGGGGCTCACGTGAGCAGTTCTTC CASSPRDRGSREQFF
- TRBJ2-7 TRBV25-1 TRBD1 TGTGCCAGCAGTGAATACGGGACAGGGTCCGACGAGCAGTACTTC CASSEYGTGSDEQYF
- TRBJ2-7 TRBV4-3 TRBD2 TGCGCCAGCAGCCAAGCGGGGGGGCCGTACGAGCAGTACTTC CASSQAGGPYEQYF
- TRBJ2-1 TRBV2 TRBD2 TGTGCCAGCAATCCCCTAGCGGGAGGGCCGGGTGAGCAGTTCTTC CASNPLAGGPGEQFF
- TRBJ2-1 TRBV23-1 TRBD2 TGCGCCAGCACGACTAGCGGGGGTGAAAACAATGAGCAGTTCTTC CASTTSGGENNEQFF
- TRBJ2-7 TRBV18 TRBD1 TGTGCCAGCTCACTCCGGGACAGAGACTACGAGCAGTACTTC CASSLRDRDYEQYF
once TRBJ1-2 TRBV4-2 - TGTGCCAGCAGCCAAGACGGGGGTAGTTATGGCTACACCTTC CASSQDGGSYGYTF
- TRBJ2-1 TRBV7-8 TRBD2 TGTGCCAGCAGCTTAGAAGGGACTAGCGGGAGTGATGAGCAGTTCTTC CASSLEGTSGSDEQFF
- TRBJ2-7 TRBV5-1 - TGCGCCAGCAGCTTGGAAGGACTTTTAGGGGGCTACGAGCAGTACTTC CASSLEGLLGGYEQYF
- TRBJ1-2 TRBV6-5 - TGTGCCAGCAGGCGGGACGGGTCTAACTATGGCTACACCTTC CASRRDGSNYGYTF
once TRBJ2-7 TRBV19 TRBD2 TGTGCCAGTAGTCCCGGACTAGCGGCCTCCTACGAGCAGTACTTC CASSPGLAASYEQYF
- TRBJ2-7 TRBV21-1 - TGTGCCAGCAAGGGGAGGGCTAGCGGGAGGGATTCCTACGAGCAGTACTTC CASKGRASGRDSYEQYF
- TRBJ1-2 TRBV6-1 - TGTGCCAGCAGTGAAGCGCAGGCGGGGGATGGCTACACCTTC CASSEAQAGDGYTF
- TRBJ2-5 TRBV25-1 - TGTGCCAGCACTGCTCGGGACAACCAAGAGACCCAGTACTTC CASTARDNQETQYF
- TRBJ2-2 TRBV7-3 TRBD2 TGTGCCAGCAGTTCCCTAGCGGGAGGTTTAGGGGAGCTGTTTTTT CASSSLAGGLGELFF